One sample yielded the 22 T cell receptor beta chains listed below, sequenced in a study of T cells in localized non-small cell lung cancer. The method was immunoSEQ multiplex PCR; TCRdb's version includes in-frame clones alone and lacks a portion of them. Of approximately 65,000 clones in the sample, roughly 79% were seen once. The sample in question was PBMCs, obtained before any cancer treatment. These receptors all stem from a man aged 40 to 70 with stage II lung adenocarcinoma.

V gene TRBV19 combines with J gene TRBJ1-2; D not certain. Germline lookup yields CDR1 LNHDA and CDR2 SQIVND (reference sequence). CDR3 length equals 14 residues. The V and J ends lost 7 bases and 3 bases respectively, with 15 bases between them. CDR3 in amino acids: CASTRTPEHYGYTF. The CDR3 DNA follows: TGTGCCAGTACTCGAACCCCGGAACACTATGGCTACACCTTC.

DNA of the CDR3: TGCAGCGTGAAGGGGCGGGGGAGCTCCTACGAGCAGTACTTC. As protein: CSVKGRGSSYEQYF. V usage is TRBV29-1 and J usage is TRBJ2-7, with TRBD2 matching over 7 bases. With V trimmed by 6 bases and J by 0 bases, 8 bases remained unmatched. Looked up from germline, CDR1 is SQVTM and CDR2 is ANQGSEA. This CDR3 is 14 amino acids long.

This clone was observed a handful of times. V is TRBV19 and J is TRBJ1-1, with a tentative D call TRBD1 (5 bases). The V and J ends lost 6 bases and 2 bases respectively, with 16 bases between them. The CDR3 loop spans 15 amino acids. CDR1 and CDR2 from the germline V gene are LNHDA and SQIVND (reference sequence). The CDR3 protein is CASSYAWDGNTEAFF. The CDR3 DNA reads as TGTGCCAGTAGCTACGCCTGGGACGGCAACACTGAAGCTTTCTTT.

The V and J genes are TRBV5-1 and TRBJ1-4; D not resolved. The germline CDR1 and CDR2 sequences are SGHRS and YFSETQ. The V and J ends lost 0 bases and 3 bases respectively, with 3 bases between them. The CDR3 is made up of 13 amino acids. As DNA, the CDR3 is TGCGCCAGCAGCTTGGAACCTAATGAAAAACTGTTTTTT. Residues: CASSLEPNEKLFF.

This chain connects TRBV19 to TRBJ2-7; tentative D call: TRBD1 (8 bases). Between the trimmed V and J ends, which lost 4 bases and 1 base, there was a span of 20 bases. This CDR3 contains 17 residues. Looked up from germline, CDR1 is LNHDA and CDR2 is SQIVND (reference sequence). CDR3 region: CASSTSGGWRGSYEQYF. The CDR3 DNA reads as TGTGCCAGTAGTACCTCAGGGGGCTGGCGGGGGTCCTACGAGCAGTACTTC.

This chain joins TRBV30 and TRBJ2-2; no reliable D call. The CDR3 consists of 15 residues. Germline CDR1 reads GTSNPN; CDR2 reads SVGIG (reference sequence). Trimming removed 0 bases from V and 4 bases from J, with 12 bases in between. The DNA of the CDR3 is TGTGCCTGGAGTGTATTCAGCAAGTCCACCGGGGAGCTGTTTTTT. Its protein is CAWSVFSKSTGELFF.

The CDR3 DNA sequence: TGTGCCAGCAGTTTGTCGGGCTCCTACAATGAGCAGTTCTTC. It encodes CASSLSGSYNEQFF. The chain employs TRBV28 and TRBJ2-1; no definite D call. The germline V and J ends were trimmed by 3 bases and 0 bases, with 6 bases remaining between them. This CDR3 region has 14 residues. Germline loops: CDR1 MDHEN, CDR2 SYDVKM.

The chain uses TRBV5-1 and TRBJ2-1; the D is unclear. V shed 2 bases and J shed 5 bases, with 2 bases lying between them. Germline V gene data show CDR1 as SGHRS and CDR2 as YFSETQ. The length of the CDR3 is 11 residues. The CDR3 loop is CASSFDNEQFF. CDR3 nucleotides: TGCGCCAGCAGCTTCGACAATGAGCAGTTCTTC.

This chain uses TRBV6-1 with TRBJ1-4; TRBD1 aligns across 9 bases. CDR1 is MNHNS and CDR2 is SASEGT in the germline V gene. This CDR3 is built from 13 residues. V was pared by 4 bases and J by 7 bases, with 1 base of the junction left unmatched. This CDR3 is CASSGTGVEKLFF. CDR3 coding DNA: TGTGCCAGCAGTGGGACAGGGGTTGAAAAACTGTTTTTT.

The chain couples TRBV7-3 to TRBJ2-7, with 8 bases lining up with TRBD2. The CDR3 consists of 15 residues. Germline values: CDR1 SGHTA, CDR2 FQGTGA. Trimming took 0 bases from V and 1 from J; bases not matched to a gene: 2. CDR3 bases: TGTGCCAGCAGCTTAACGGCTAGCGGGTCCTACGAGCAGTACTTC. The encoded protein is CASSLTASGSYEQYF.

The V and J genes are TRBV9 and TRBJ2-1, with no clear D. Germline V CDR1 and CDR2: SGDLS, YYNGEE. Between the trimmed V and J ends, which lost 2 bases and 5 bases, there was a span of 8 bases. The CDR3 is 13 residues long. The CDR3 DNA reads TGTGCCAGCAGCGTTGGGCGTGACAATGAGCAGTTCTTC. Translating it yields CASSVGRDNEQFF. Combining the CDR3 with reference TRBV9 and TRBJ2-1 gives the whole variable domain DSGVTQTPKHLITATGQRVTLRCSPRSGDLSVYWYQQSLDQGLQFLIQYYNGEERAKGNILERFSAQQFPDLHSELNLSSLELGDSALYFCASSVGRDNEQFFGPGTRLTVL.

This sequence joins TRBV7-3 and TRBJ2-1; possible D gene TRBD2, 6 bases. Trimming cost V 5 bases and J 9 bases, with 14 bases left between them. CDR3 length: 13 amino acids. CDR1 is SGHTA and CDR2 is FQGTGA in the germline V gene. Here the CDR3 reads CASSPSRGGEQFF. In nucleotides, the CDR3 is TGTGCCAGCAGCCCATCGAGGGGAGGTGAGCAGTTCTTC.

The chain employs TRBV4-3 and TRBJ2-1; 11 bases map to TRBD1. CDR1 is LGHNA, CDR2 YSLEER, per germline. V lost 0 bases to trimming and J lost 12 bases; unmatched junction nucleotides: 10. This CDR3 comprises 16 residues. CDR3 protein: CASSQDLGQGGLGQFF. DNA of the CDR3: TGCGCCAGCAGCCAAGATCTGGGACAGGGGGGCCTGGGGCAGTTCTTC.

This chain's CDR3 is CASSIGGLASTDTQYF. DNA for the CDR3: TGTGCCAGTAGTATAGGGGGACTAGCTTCCACAGATACGCAGTATTTT. This chain uses TRBV19 with TRBJ2-3; 9 bases align to TRBD2. In germline, CDR1 is LNHDA, CDR2 SQIVND (reference sequence). This CDR3 contains 16 residues. V lost 1 base and J lost 2; bases outside the gene matches: 4. The full variable domain, rest sourced from reference TRBV19 and TRBJ2-3, is DGGITQSPKYLFRKEGQNVTLSCEQNLNHDAMYWYRQDPGQGLRLIYYSQIVNDFQKGDIAEGYSVSREKKESFPLTVTSAQKNPTAFYLCASSIGGLASTDTQYFGPGTRLTVL.

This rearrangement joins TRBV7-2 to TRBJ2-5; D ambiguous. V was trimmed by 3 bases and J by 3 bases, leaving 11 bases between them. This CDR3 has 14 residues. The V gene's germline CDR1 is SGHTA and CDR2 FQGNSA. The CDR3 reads CASSFGGQEETQYF. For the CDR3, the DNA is TGTGCCAGCAGCTTCGGCGGTCAAGAAGAGACCCAGTACTTC.

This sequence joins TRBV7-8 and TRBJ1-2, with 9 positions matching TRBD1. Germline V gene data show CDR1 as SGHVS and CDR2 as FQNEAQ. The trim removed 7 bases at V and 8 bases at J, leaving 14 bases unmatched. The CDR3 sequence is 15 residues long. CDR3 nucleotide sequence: TGTGCCAGCACCCCAGGGGGACAGGGTCTTCGAGGCTACACCTTC. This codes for CASTPGGQGLRGYTF.

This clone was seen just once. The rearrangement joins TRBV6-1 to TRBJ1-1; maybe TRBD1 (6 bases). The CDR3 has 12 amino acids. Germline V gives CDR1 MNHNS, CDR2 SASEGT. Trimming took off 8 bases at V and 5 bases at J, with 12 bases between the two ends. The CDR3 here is CASDVRGTEAFF. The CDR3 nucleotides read TGTGCCAGCGATGTAAGGGGGACTGAAGCTTTCTTT.

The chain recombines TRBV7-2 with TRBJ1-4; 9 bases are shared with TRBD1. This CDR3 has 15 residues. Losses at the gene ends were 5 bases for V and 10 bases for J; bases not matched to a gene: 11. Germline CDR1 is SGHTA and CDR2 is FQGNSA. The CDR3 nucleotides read TGTGCCAGCAGCCCGAACGCGGGACAGGGTAGAAAACTGTTTTTT. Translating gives CASSPNAGQGRKLFF.

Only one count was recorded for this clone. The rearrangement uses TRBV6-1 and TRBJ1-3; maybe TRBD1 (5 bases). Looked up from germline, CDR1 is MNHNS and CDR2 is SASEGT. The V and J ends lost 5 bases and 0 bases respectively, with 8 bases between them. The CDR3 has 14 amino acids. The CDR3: CASSSGSSGNTIYF. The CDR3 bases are TGTGCCAGCAGTTCAGGGAGCTCTGGAAACACCATATATTTT.

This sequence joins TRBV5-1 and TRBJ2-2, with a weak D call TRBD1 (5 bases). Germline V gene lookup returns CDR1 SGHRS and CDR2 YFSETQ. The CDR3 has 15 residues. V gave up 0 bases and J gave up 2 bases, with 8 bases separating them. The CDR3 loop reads CASSLADTNTGELFF. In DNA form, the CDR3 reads TGCGCCAGCAGCTTGGCGGACACCAACACCGGGGAGCTGTTTTTT.

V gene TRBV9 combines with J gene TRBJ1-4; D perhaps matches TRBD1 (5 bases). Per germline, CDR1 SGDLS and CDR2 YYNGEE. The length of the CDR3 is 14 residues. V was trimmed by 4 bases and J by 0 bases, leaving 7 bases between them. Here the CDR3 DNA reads TGTGCCAGCAGCTTACAGGCAACTAATGAAAAACTGTTTTTT. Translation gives CASSLQATNEKLFF.

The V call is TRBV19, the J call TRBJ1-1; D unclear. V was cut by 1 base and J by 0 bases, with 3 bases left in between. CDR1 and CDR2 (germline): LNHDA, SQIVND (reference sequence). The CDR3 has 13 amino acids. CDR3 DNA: TGTGCCAGTAGTATAGCCGTGAACACTGAAGCTTTCTTT. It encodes CASSIAVNTEAFF.